The text below deals with one T cell receptor (beta chain). It has no known antigen specificity. No much larger clone exists at a distance of one base, and base qualities are not known. The CDR3 regions of human TCRbeta chains were analyzed by immunosequencing. Per the source publication's procedure: TCRs in the repertoires were compared against a reference library of SARS-CoV-2-specific TCRs that had been generated with the MIRA antigen-specificity platform. Breadth meant the fraction of unique TCRs that were SARS-CoV-2-associated, whereas depth meant the fraction of total T cells that were SARS-CoV-2-associated. Using the MIRA data, each spike-specific TCR was mapped to the spike region that the TCR reacts to and placed in a CD4 or CD8 class. Log10-transformed breadth and depth values were compared by one-way ANOVA with Sidak's multiple comparisons tests. The table was pulled from immuneACCESS by TCRdb, which kept in-frame rearrangements only. Such tables lose some clones; where checked, under half of the loss comes from unresolved V genes, and the rest has no known cause. The V and J calls and the clone size are those of that table, but D and trimming were determined from the DNA. This sample holds some 150,000 clones; just over 90% were observed only once. Jointly, the top ten make up about 4.2% of the sample.

Trimming accounts for 7 bases at V and 1 base at J, while the number of junction bases matched to no gene is 7. Via the germline V gene, CDR1 is SNHLY and CDR2 FYNNEI. There are 15 amino acids in the CDR3, from cysteine to phenylalanine inclusive. Just CDR3 DNA is preserved here, 45 bases in frame from base 1. The time point label corresponds to: baseline before first vaccination. Vaccinee samples came from UK trials COV001 and COV002, including a single-blind randomized controlled phase 2/3 trial of AZD1222 (ChAdOx1 nCoV-19) in healthy adults. For TCRbeta chain sequencing, PBMC samples were collected from trial participants at day 0 and at day 28 after the second dose. This entry comes from a study of T cell responses to AZD1222 COVID-19 vaccine (dated by TCRdb to 2020 to 2023). Some background on the complete study: AZD1222 recipients given second doses at about 4 weeks or at about 12 weeks were pooled, since spike-specific TCR depth and breadth were not found to differ between the two schedules. TCR sequencing covered roughly 230 trial participants: about 210 given two doses of AZD1222 and approximately 25 given two doses of MenACWY control vaccine. Enrollment into the trials was organized by age into subgroups of 18-55, 56-69 and 70-plus years, and those subgroups contained around 150, 28 and 57 TCR-sequenced participants, respectively. Broad study findings and their caveats: The vaccine-associated CD4 TCRs covered the entire spike protein, and the dominant responses fell in regions 160-218 and 743-854. Participants were mostly white British, with more females than males. The authors suggested clonal diversity may have been underestimated. The 56-69-year group was small, and its depth increase did not reach significance, likely because of low power. After two AZD1222 doses, spike-specific TCR breadth and depth were significantly higher than at day 0 and than in MenACWY recipients. Only five or six AZD1222 recipients were SARS-CoV-2 seropositive at baseline, limiting conclusions about previously exposed vaccinees. Reportedly, almost half of the unique spike-specific TCRs recognized epitopes lying outside the regions that are mutated in the B.1.351 and B.1.1.7 variants. Because no day 14 peak-response samples were available, the repertoires could be characterized only after the peak T cell response.

This receptor was taken from an adult in good health. Sequencing used peripheral blood, obtained on day 0 of AZD1222 vaccination. The V gene is TRBV2 and the J gene is TRBJ1-2; 9 of the junction bases match TRBD1. In nucleotide form, the sequence is TGTGCCAGCACCCGGACAGGGGAGGGTAACTATGGCTACACCTTC. This yields the protein CASTRTGEGNYGYTF.